Sequencing of this T cell receptor (beta chain) was carried out in a study of T cell repertoires in cytomegalovirus infection. General study points: In two of eight donors, the top clonotype was HLA-C-restricted CMV-specific.

TCRdb reanalysed the reads using MiXCR and keeps one entry per CDR3 protein. In the table there are around 170,000 distinct CDR3 sequences, roughly 14% of which are singletons. This clonotype was seen more than once but under ten times. Its target is not known. V lost 10 bases and J lost 15; bases outside the gene matches: 11. Per the germline V gene, CDR1 is MGHDK and CDR2 is SYGVNS. The CDR3 length is 12 residues. The TCR sequence derives from a human donor in good health (CMV status not recorded). Some clones in this sample may be carry-over from other donors' samples. The material sequenced was PBMCs. The V call is TRBV25-1, the J call TRBJ1-6, with 8 bases aligning to TRBD1. The CDR3 is CATTTTGVDLHF. In DNA, the CDR3 is TGTGCCACCACCACGACAGGGGTCGACCTCCACTTT.